This TCR beta chain was obtained from a study of control samples from healthy donors and cancer patients. TCRdb keeps only in-frame clones here, not all; method: immunoSEQ multiplex PCR. This sample has approximately 140,000 clones, with about 90% found just once. The J segment lost 3 bases and the V segment lost 2 bases, leaving 3 bases of the junction unmatched. The CDR3 has 15 amino acids. The germline V gene has CDR1 MGHRA and CDR2 YSYEKL. The V and J genes are TRBV4-1 and TRBJ1-1; 10 bases fit TRBD1. Sequenced material: blood. This TCR derives from a man in his late teens or twenties in good health. CDR3 coding DNA: TGCGCCAGCAGCCAAACGGACAGGGGGTACACTGAAGCTTTCTTT. This sequence encodes CASSQTDRGYTEAFF.